Listed below are T cell receptor beta chains from one sample, sequenced in a study of tissue T cells after allogeneic stem cell transplantation. TCRdb's copy holds only in-frame clones and misses some; the assay was immunoSEQ multiplex PCR. The data show tens of thousands of clones, less than 90% seen once. The source material was blood, sampled before transplantation. All receptors come from a woman aged 18-50 years who later had graft-versus-host disease after an allogeneic stem cell transplant. The CDR3 runs from the conserved cysteine through the conserved F or W. Each record gives: V gene, D gene, J gene, clone size, CDR3 DNA, CDR3 protein. D genes are given only for firm matches. Expanded clones get a size class; other rows say once, few or many, or leave the size out.

TRBV30	-	TRBJ1-3	-	TGTGCCTGGACCTGGGGGCCCCTTGCCACCAGCTCTGGAAACACCATATATTTT	CAWTWGPLATSSGNTIYF
TRBV5-1	-	TRBJ2-7	-	TGCGCCAGCAGCTTGGCCGCCGGCCCCGAGCAGTACTTC	CASSLAAGPEQYF
TRBV6-5	-	TRBJ2-1	-	TGTGCCAGCGGGGGACTGTCTGACAATGAGCAGTTCTTC	CASGGLSDNEQFF
TRBV5-1	TRBD1	TRBJ2-7	-	TGCGCCAGCAGCACAACGACAGGGGGCTACGAGCAGTACTTC	CASSTTTGGYEQYF
TRBV20-1	-	TRBJ1-2	-	TGCAGTGCAAGCTGGGGGTATGGCTACACCTTC	CSASWGYGYTF
TRBV10-3	-	TRBJ2-7	-	TGTGCCATCAGTGAGTCGGAAGACTCCTACGAGCAGTACTTC	CAISESEDSYEQYF
TRBV7-2	-	TRBJ2-3	once	TGTGCCAGCAGCTTTGGGAGCTCTGCGGGGACAGATACGCAGTATTTT	CASSFGSSAGTDTQYF
TRBV6-2/TRBV6-3	-	TRBJ1-4	-	TGTGCCAGCAGTACCTCCCCGCTGGCTGAAAAACTGTTTTTT	CASSTSPLAEKLFF
TRBV6-4	TRBD2	TRBJ2-3	-	TGTGCCAGCAGTGAAACTAGCGGGGGGCCAGATACGCAGTATTTT	CASSETSGGPDTQYF
TRBV7-6	-	TRBJ2-3	-	TGTGCCAGCAGCCCGAGACAGGCAATCAGCACAGATACGCAGTATTTT	CASSPRQAISTDTQYF
TRBV6-6	-	TRBJ1-6	-	TGTGCCAGCAGTCCCTCTAACACAGTCCGGTTAGGGGCACCCCTCCACTTT	CASSPSNTVRLGAPLHF
TRBV28	-	TRBJ1-1	once	TGTGCCAGCAGTTTATACAGGGCCCAGTCCCCTGAAGCTTTCTTT	CASSLYRAQSPEAFF
TRBV2	-	TRBJ1-6	once	TGTGCCAGCAGTGACACTTACTATAATTCACCCCTCCACTTT	CASSDTYYNSPLHF
TRBV28	-	TRBJ1-2	once	TGTGCCAGCAGTCCAGGGTATGGCTACACCTTC	CASSPGYGYTF
TRBV4-3	-	TRBJ1-1	-	TGCGCCAGCAGCCAAGAGGTCTTTAAGGGGACTGAAGCTTTCTTT	CASSQEVFKGTEAFF
TRBV9	TRBD1	TRBJ2-1	once	TGTGCCAGCAGCCTATCGGCGGGTTATACAGGGGGCGCGGGAAATGAGCAGTTCTTC	CASSLSAGYTGGAGNEQFF
TRBV5-1	TRBD1	TRBJ2-2	-	TGCGCCAGCAGTGGACAGGGGTGGGCCGGGGAGCTGTTTTTT	CASSGQGWAGELFF
TRBV2	TRBD1	TRBJ1-1	-	TGTGCCACCACGGGACAGGTGAACACTGAAGCTTTCTTT	CATTGQVNTEAFF
TRBV11-2	-	TRBJ1-1	-	TGTGCCAGCAGCAAAACAGGGTCGAGGAACACTGAAGCTTTCTTT	CASSKTGSRNTEAFF
TRBV6-5	TRBD1	TRBJ2-7	-	TGTGCCAGCAGAGACAGGGGACCCTACGAGCAGTACTTC	CASRDRGPYEQYF
TRBV2	-	TRBJ1-1	once	TGTGCCGGACAGCGCGACAAGTGGGGCGCTGAAGCTTTCTTT	CAGQRDKWGAEAFF
TRBV6-2/TRBV6-3	TRBD1	TRBJ1-1	once	TGTGCCAGCAGTTACGACAGGGTAAGGCCTGAAGCTTTCTTT	CASSYDRVRPEAFF
TRBV9	-	TRBJ2-7	-	TGTGCCAGCAGCCCAAGGGGAAACCTGCTCTACGAGCAGTACTTC	CASSPRGNLLYEQYF
TRBV4-1	-	TRBJ1-3	few	TGCGCCAGCAGCCGAGTCGATATGGGTTTTAGCGCTGGAAACACCATATATTTT	CASSRVDMGFSAGNTIYF
TRBV7-6	-	TRBJ2-5	-	TGTGCCAGCACCCCCCTCCGGGAGTGGGGAGAGACCCAGTACTTC	CASTPLREWGETQYF
TRBV6-4	TRBD1	TRBJ2-2	-	TGTGCCAGCAGTGACTCTTTCAGGGGGCGAACCGGGGAGCTGTTTTTT	CASSDSFRGRTGELFF
TRBV28	-	TRBJ1-2	-	TGTGCCAGCAGTTCCCCCGGTACTGATTATTTCTATGGCTACACCTTC	CASSSPGTDYFYGYTF
TRBV2	-	TRBJ2-7	-	TGTGCCAGCAGTGAAAACGGCCTTACCTACGAGCAGTACTTC	CASSENGLTYEQYF
TRBV30	-	TRBJ1-6	-	TGTGCCTGGAGTGAACAGGGACTCTATAATTCACCCCTCCACTTT	CAWSEQGLYNSPLHF
TRBV7-9	-	TRBJ2-7	-	TGTGCCAGCAGCCCAACTCAGGGAGACGAGCAGTACTTC	CASSPTQGDEQYF
TRBV10-3	TRBD1	TRBJ1-1	-	TGTGCCATCAGTGAGCCGGAGGGGACAGGGGGCTTCAGAACTGAAGCTTTCTTT	CAISEPEGTGGFRTEAFF
TRBV30	-	TRBJ1-2	-	TGTGCCTGGAGTTTTGGGGCAGCGTCTAACTATGGCTACACCTTC	CAWSFGAASNYGYTF
TRBV10-3	-	TRBJ1-2	-	TGTGCCATCAGTGCAGACAGGTTATTCGGTTATGGCTACACCTTC	CAISADRLFGYGYTF
TRBV5-4	-	TRBJ2-1	-	TGTGCCAGCAGCTCAACCGGGACCTACAATGAGCAGTTCTTC	CASSSTGTYNEQFF
TRBV29-1	TRBD1	TRBJ1-2	-	TGCAGCGTGAGGACAGGGGACGACTACACCTTC	CSVRTGDDYTF
TRBV6-5	-	TRBJ1-5	-	TGTGCCAGCAGTTACTCAGGACAAGAGAATCAGCCCCAGCATTTT	CASSYSGQENQPQHF
TRBV3-1/TRBV3-2	-	TRBJ1-1	-	TGTGCCAGCAGCCAAGATTGGTGGCAGGGGCTGGGCAAAGACACTGAAGCTTTCTTT	CASSQDWWQGLGKDTEAFF
TRBV11-2	TRBD1	TRBJ2-2	-	TGTGCCAGCGATGGGACAGCCCAACTTCAAACCACCGGGGAGCTGTTTTTT	CASDGTAQLQTTGELFF
TRBV28	TRBD2	TRBJ2-1	-	TGTGCCAGCAGTTTTGGGGGGGTCTCCTACAATGAGCAGTTCTTC	CASSFGGVSYNEQFF
TRBV7-2	-	TRBJ1-1	-	TGTGCCAGCAGCACCCGCACAGCCAGTGAAGCTTTCTTT	CASSTRTASEAFF
TRBV5-5	-	TRBJ2-7	-	TGTGCCAGCAGCTTGGGGCCAGGAAAGCCGGGACCTCCTGGAGGAGAGCAGTACTTC	CASSLGPGKPGPPGGEQYF
TRBV25-1	-	TRBJ2-7	few	TGTGCCAGCAGTGCCCCGGATTTAGGGGTCTACGAGCAGTACTTC	CASSAPDLGVYEQYF
TRBV19	-	TRBJ2-7	-	TGTGCCAGTAGCTGGACTGAATCCTACGAGCAGTACTTC	CASSWTESYEQYF
TRBV11-2	-	TRBJ1-1	-	TGTGCCAGCAGCTCCGGACAGCCTAGACAGCTGGGGGACACTGAAGCTTTCTTT	CASSSGQPRQLGDTEAFF
TRBV4-1	TRBD1	TRBJ1-4	-	TGCGCCAGCAGCCAAGATCGAACAGGGGATGAAAAACTGTTTTTT	CASSQDRTGDEKLFF
TRBV6-5	-	TRBJ1-1	few	TGTGCCAGCAGGACAGGGAACACTGAAGCTTTCTTT	CASRTGNTEAFF
TRBV11-2	-	TRBJ1-5	-	TGTGCCAGCAGCTTTATGGGTGGCCCCCAGCATTTT	CASSFMGGPQHF
TRBV15	-	TRBJ1-2	-	TGTGCCACCAGCAGAGCCCAACCCTATGGGGGATGGTATGGCTACACCTTC	CATSRAQPYGGWYGYTF
TRBV6-5	-	TRBJ1-1	-	TGTGCCAGCAAGCTTACGATGAACACTGAAGCTTTCTTT	CASKLTMNTEAFF
TRBV6-5	-	TRBJ1-1	-	TGTGCCTCGGGGAACACTGAAGCTTTCTTT	CASGNTEAFF
TRBV7-2	-	TRBJ2-7	-	TGTGCCAGCAGCTTAGGGACAGTAAGGGCCTACGAGCAGTACTTC	CASSLGTVRAYEQYF